These T cell receptor beta chains were read from a single sample in a study of cytomegalovirus exposure and HLA in healthy donors. Some clones are missing from TCRdb's copy, which holds only in-frame ones; the method was immunoSEQ multiplex PCR. The table shows 85,000 to 130,000 clones, with 60% to 80% occurring only once. The sequencing input was PBMCs. The receptors were sampled from a man in his 60s in good health and CMV-seropositive. The CDR3 runs from the conserved cysteine through the conserved F or W. Each record gives: D gene, V gene, clone size, J gene, CDR3 DNA, CDR3 protein. A D gene is named only where the DNA matches it firmly. Expanded clones get a size class; other rows say once, few or many, or leave the size out.

D: TRBD1
V: TRBV2
size: few
J: TRBJ1-1
DNA: TGTGCCAGCAGTACGACGGGACAGTTGAACACTGAAGCTTTCTTT
CDR3: CASSTTGQLNTEAFF

D: TRBD1
V: TRBV6-6
size: .
J: TRBJ2-1
DNA: TGTGCCAGCAGTTACCTCGGGACAGGGGAAGATGAGCAGTTCTTC
CDR3: CASSYLGTGEDEQFF

D: .
V: TRBV6-1
size: .
J: TRBJ2-3
DNA: TGTGCCAGCAGTCGAGGCTCCAAAAGCACAGATACGCAGTATTTT
CDR3: CASSRGSKSTDTQYF

D: .
V: TRBV6-5
size: few
J: TRBJ1-1
DNA: TGTGCCAGCAGTTCCAACGACAGATACACTGAAGCTTTCTTT
CDR3: CASSSNDRYTEAFF

D: .
V: TRBV6-5
size: .
J: TRBJ1-3
DNA: TGTGCCAGCAGTTACGCTGGGGCGAGAGGAAACACCATATATTTT
CDR3: CASSYAGARGNTIYF

D: TRBD1
V: TRBV18
size: .
J: TRBJ1-5
DNA: TGTGCCAGCTCAGGGCAGGGGGCTCAGCCCCAGCATTTT
CDR3: CASSGQGAQPQHF

D: .
V: TRBV5-4
size: .
J: TRBJ2-3
DNA: TGTGCCAGCAGCACCAGGGCGGATACGCAGTATTTT
CDR3: CASSTRADTQYF

D: .
V: TRBV4-1
size: .
J: TRBJ2-7
DNA: TGCGCCAGCAGCCAAGAAAAAACAGTGAGCTACGAGCAGTACTTC
CDR3: CASSQEKTVSYEQYF

D: TRBD1
V: TRBV7-6
size: .
J: TRBJ2-7
DNA: TGTGCCAGCAGCTTAGCCGGGACAGAGGACGTCTACGAGCAGTACTTC
CDR3: CASSLAGTEDVYEQYF

D: TRBD2
V: TRBV2
size: .
J: TRBJ2-1
DNA: TGTGCCAGCACTGACTATGGGCTAGCGGGGGGCGACGTTGGTGAGCAGTTCTTC
CDR3: CASTDYGLAGGDVGEQFF

D: TRBD2
V: TRBV9
size: .
J: TRBJ2-1
DNA: TGTGCCAGCAGCTCCCGGACTAGCGGGGGGCATTACAATGAGCAGTTCTTC
CDR3: CASSSRTSGGHYNEQFF

D: TRBD1
V: TRBV18
size: few
J: TRBJ1-4
DNA: TGTGCCAGCTCACCAGACAGGGGTGCAACTAATGAAAAACTGTTTTTT
CDR3: CASSPDRGATNEKLFF

D: .
V: TRBV5-3
size: .
J: TRBJ1-2
DNA: TGTGCCAGAAGCGCTAGGACAAACCACTATGGCTACACCTTC
CDR3: CARSARTNHYGYTF

D: .
V: TRBV5-1
size: .
J: TRBJ1-2
DNA: TGCGCCAGCAGCTTGGGACAGCTTTATGGCTACACCTTC
CDR3: CASSLGQLYGYTF

D: .
V: TRBV27
size: once
J: TRBJ1-5
DNA: TGTGCCAGCAGTGCACAGATTAGCAATCAGCCCCAGCATTTT
CDR3: CASSAQISNQPQHF

D: .
V: TRBV10-3
size: .
J: TRBJ2-2
DNA: TGTGCCATCAGTGAGCCACTACTTACCGACGGGGAGCTGTTTTTT
CDR3: CAISEPLLTDGELFF

D: .
V: TRBV6-1
size: .
J: TRBJ1-1
DNA: TGTGCCAGCAGTGAATGGGGCCAGGTAGGATACACTGAAGCTTTCTTT
CDR3: CASSEWGQVGYTEAFF

D: TRBD1
V: TRBV27
size: .
J: TRBJ2-7
DNA: TGTGCCAGCAGTTTAAGGGACAGCTACGAGCAGTACTTC
CDR3: CASSLRDSYEQYF

D: TRBD1
V: TRBV7-2
size: .
J: TRBJ1-5
DNA: TGTGCCAGCAGCCGGGACAGGGTTAGCAATCAGCCCCAGCATTTT
CDR3: CASSRDRVSNQPQHF

D: TRBD1
V: TRBV7-8
size: .
J: TRBJ2-7
DNA: TGTGCCAGCAGCATCAGACAGGGGGGGAGCGAGCAGTACTTC
CDR3: CASSIRQGGSEQYF

D: .
V: TRBV9
size: once
J: TRBJ1-2
DNA: TGTGCCAGCAGCGTAGAAGAAGGCAGGGCGGAGGGCTACACCTTC
CDR3: CASSVEEGRAEGYTF

D: TRBD1
V: TRBV6-5
size: few
J: TRBJ2-7
DNA: TGTGCCAGCAGTAAACGACAGGGCGACGAGCAGTACTTC
CDR3: CASSKRQGDEQYF

D: TRBD1
V: TRBV10-3
size: .
J: TRBJ2-7
DNA: TGTGCCATCAGTGACCCGGACAGGGCCTACGAGCAGTACTTC
CDR3: CAISDPDRAYEQYF

D: TRBD2
V: TRBV5-4
size: .
J: TRBJ2-2
DNA: TGTGCCAGCAGCTCAAGGGCCGGGACTAGCGGCCTCGGGGAGCTGTTTTTT
CDR3: CASSSRAGTSGLGELFF

D: .
V: TRBV9
size: .
J: TRBJ2-3
DNA: TGTGCCAGCAGCTCCACTCGGGGGGCGGGAGAGTATTTT
CDR3: CASSSTRGAGEYF

D: TRBD1
V: TRBV25-1
size: .
J: TRBJ2-5
DNA: TGTGCCAGCAGTCTTCGGACAGGGGGCGCATCAGAGACCCAGTACTTC
CDR3: CASSLRTGGASETQYF

D: .
V: TRBV6-6
size: .
J: TRBJ1-2
DNA: TGTGCCAGCAGGCAGGAGAAGGGGGGCTACACCTTC
CDR3: CASRQEKGGYTF

D: .
V: TRBV6-4
size: .
J: TRBJ2-1
DNA: TGTGCCAGCAGTGATCCTCCCCAGTACAATGAGCAGTTCTTC
CDR3: CASSDPPQYNEQFF

D: TRBD2
V: TRBV9
size: once
J: TRBJ2-5
DNA: TGTGCCAGCAGCGTCCAAGCGGGGTTCCAAGAGACCCAGTACTTC
CDR3: CASSVQAGFQETQYF

D: .
V: TRBV7-2
size: once
J: TRBJ2-4
DNA: TGTGCCAGCAGCTTAGGCGGCAGGGTGCCCATTCAGTACTTC
CDR3: CASSLGGRVPIQYF

D: TRBD1
V: TRBV10-3
size: .
J: TRBJ2-7
DNA: TGTGCCATCAGTGAAAGGGACAGAAGTTGGCAGTACTTC
CDR3: CAISERDRSWQYF

D: .
V: TRBV7-9
size: once
J: TRBJ2-1
DNA: TGTGCCAGCAGCTTAGATCCTAGCCCGAATGAGCAGTTCTTC
CDR3: CASSLDPSPNEQFF

D: .
V: TRBV28
size: few
J: TRBJ1-1
DNA: TGTGCCAGCAGGGACAGCGAGGGTCAAATGAACACTGAAGCTTTCTTT
CDR3: CASRDSEGQMNTEAFF